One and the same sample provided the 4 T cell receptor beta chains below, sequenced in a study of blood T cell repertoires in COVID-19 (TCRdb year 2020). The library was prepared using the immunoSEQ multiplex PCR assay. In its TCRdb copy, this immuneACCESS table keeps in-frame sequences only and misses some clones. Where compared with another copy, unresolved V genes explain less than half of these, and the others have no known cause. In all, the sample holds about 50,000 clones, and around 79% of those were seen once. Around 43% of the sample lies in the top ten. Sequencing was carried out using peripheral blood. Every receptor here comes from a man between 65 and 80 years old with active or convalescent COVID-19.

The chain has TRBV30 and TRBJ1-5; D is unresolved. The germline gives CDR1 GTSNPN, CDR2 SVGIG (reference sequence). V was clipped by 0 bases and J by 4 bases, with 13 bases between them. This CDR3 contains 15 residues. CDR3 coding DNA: TGTGCCTGGAGTGTAGGTACACAGCAGAATCAGCCCCAGCATTTT. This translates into CAWSVGTQQNQPQHF.

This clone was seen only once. The CDR3 sequence: CASSPQGFGYTF. The DNA of the CDR3 is TGTGCCAGTAGTCCCCAGGGGTTCGGCTACACCTTC. The genes are TRBV19 and TRBJ1-2, with D possibly TRBD1 on 6 matching bases. The V gene lost 5 bases and the J gene lost 8 bases, with 12 bases spanning the gap. Germline CDR1 reads LNHDA; CDR2 reads SQIVND (reference sequence). This CDR3 region has 12 residues.

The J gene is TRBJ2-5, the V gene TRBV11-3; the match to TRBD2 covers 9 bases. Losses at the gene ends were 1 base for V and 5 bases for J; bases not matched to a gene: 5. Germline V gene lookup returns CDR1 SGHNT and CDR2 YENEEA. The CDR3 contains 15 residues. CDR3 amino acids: CASSLGGGARETQYF. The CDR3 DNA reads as TGTGCCAGCAGCTTAGGCGGGGGGGCCCGTGAGACCCAGTACTTC.

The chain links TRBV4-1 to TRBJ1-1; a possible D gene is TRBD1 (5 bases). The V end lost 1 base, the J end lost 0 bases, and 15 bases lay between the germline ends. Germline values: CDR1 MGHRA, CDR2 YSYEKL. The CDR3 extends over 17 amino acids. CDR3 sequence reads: CASSQGAGGVMNTEAFF. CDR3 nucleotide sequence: TGCGCCAGCAGCCAAGGGGCCGGGGGAGTGATGAACACTGAAGCTTTCTTT.